This TCR beta chain was captured in a study of PD-L1 blockade in urothelial cancer. Every PCR got spiked synthetic TCR analog templates. Generated by immunoSEQ multiplex PCR, the TCRdb table keeps only in-frame clones and is missing some. The repertoire holds roughly 30,000 clones, with about 87% as singletons. Germline-derived CDR1 and CDR2 are SQVTM and ANQGSEA. This CDR3 contains 13 residues. V was shortened by 7 bases and J by 4 bases, with 15 bases between the two germline ends. This receptor was obtained from a man aged 45-65 years with urothelial cancer. Sequencing used PBMCs, obtained around atezolizumab (anti-PD-L1) treatment. The V and J genes are TRBV29-1 and TRBJ2-3; possible D gene TRBD1, 6 bases. The CDR3 nucleotides read TGCAGCGCCACCCCACAGGGTCCAGATACGCAGTATTTT. Its protein product is CSATPQGPDTQYF.